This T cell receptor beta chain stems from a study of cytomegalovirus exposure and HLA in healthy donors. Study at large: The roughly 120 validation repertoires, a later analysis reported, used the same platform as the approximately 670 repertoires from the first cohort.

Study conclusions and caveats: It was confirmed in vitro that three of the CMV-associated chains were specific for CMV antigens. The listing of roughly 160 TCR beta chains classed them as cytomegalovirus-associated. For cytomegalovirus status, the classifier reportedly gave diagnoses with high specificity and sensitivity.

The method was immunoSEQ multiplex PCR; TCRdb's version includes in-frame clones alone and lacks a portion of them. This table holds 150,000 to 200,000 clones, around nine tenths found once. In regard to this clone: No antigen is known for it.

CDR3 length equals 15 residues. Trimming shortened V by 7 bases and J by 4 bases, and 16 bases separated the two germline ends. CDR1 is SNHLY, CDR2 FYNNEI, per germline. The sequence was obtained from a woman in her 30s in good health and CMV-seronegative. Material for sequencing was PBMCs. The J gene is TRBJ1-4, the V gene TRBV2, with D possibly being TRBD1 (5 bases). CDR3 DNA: TGTGCCAGCAAACCTGACGGGACTGTTAATGAAAAACTGTTTTTT. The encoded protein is CASKPDGTVNEKLFF.